The source of this TCR beta chain is a study of control samples from healthy donors and cancer patients. TCRdb's copy holds only in-frame clones and misses some; the assay was immunoSEQ multiplex PCR. In the table there are 150,000 or so clones, approximately 90% of which are singletons. V lost 2 bases and J lost 8, with 13 bases in between. This CDR3 contains 14 residues. Germline lookup yields CDR1 MRHNA and CDR2 SNTAGT. A single count supports this clone. The V gene is TRBV6-4, the J gene TRBJ2-1, with D unclear. Material: blood. The receptor was derived from a man aged 25-45 years in good health. CDR3 sequence reads: CASSDRPAADEQFF. The CDR3 region has the DNA TGTGCCAGCAGTGACAGGCCTGCCGCGGATGAGCAGTTCTTC.